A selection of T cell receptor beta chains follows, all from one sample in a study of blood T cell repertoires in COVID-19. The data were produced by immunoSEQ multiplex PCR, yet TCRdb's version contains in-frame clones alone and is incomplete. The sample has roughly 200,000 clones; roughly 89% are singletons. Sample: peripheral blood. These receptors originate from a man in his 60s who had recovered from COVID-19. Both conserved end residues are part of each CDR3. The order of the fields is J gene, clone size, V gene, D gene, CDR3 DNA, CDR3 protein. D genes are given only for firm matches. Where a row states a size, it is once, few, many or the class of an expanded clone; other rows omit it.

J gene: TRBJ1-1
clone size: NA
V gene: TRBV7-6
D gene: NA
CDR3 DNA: TGTGCCAGCAGCTTAATGCCAGGGATGAACACTGAAGCTTTCTTT
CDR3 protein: CASSLMPGMNTEAFF

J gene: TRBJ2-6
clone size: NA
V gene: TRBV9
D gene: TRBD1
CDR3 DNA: TGTGCCAGCAGCGGCCCCGGGACAGGGGGCGGAGGGGCCAACGTCCTGACTTTC
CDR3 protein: CASSGPGTGGGGANVLTF

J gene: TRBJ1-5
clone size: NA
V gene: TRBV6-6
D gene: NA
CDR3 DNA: TGTGCCAGCAACCTAGACGGGAATCAGCCCCAGCATTTT
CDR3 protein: CASNLDGNQPQHF

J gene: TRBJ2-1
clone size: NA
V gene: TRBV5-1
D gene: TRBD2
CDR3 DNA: TGCGCCAGCAGCTTGGTTACTAGCGGGGGGGCCGTATCCTACAATGAGCAGTTCTTC
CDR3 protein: CASSLVTSGGAVSYNEQFF

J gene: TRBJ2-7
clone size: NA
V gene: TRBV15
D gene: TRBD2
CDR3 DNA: TGTGCCACCAGCAGGGGGGGGACTAGCGGCTCCTACGAGCAGTACTTC
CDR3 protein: CATSRGGTSGSYEQYF

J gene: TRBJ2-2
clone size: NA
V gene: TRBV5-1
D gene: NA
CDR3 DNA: TGCGCCAGCAGCTTGCAAGGGGCGCGCACCGGGGAGCTGTTTTTT
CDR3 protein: CASSLQGARTGELFF

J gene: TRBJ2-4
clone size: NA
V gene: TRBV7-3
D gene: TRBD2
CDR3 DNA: TGTGCCAGCAGCTTAGGGGGGGAGGGACCCAAAAACATTCAGTACTTC
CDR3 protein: CASSLGGEGPKNIQYF

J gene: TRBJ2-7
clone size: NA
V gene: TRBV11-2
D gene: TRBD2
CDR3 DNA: TGTGCCAGCAGCAAAAATGGAGCGGGGGTCGTCCACGAGCAGTACTTC
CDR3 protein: CASSKNGAGVVHEQYF

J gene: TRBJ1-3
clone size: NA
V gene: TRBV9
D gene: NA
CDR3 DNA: TGTGCCAGCAGCCCTGACAGGCCGGGAGGAAACACCATATATTTT
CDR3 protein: CASSPDRPGGNTIYF

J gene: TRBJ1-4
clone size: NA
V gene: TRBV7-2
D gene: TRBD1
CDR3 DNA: TGTGCCAGCAGCTCGAGACAGGGGAGGGAAAAACTGTTTTTT
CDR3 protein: CASSSRQGREKLFF

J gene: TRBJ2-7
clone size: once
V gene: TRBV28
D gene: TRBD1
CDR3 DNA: TGTGCCAGCAAGGGACAGGGTTACTACGAGCAGTACTTC
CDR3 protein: CASKGQGYYEQYF

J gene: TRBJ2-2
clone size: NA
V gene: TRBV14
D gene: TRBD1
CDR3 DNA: TGTGCCAGCAGCCAAGAAACAGGGGCGGCGGAGCTGTTTTTT
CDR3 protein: CASSQETGAAELFF

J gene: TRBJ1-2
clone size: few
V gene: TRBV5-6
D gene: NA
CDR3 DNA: TGTGCCAGCAGCCCGGACAGCTATGGCTACACCTTC
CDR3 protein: CASSPDSYGYTF

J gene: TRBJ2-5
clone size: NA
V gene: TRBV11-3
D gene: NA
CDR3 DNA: TGTGCCAGCAGCCCCAGGCCAGGAGAGACCCAGTACTTC
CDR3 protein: CASSPRPGETQYF

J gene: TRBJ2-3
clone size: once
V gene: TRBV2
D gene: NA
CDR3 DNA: TGTGCCAGCAGTGAACTGGAGGGGACTAGCACAGATACGCAGTATTTT
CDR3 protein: CASSELEGTSTDTQYF

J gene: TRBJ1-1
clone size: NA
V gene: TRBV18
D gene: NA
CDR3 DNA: TGTGCCAGCTCACCACCGACGGGCACTGAAGCTTTCTTT
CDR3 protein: CASSPPTGTEAFF

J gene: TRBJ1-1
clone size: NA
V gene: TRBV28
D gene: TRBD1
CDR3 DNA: TGTGCCAGCAGTCCTCCGGGACAGGGAGGCACTGAAGCTTTCTTT
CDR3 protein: CASSPPGQGGTEAFF

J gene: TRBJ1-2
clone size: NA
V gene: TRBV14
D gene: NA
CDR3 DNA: TGTGCCAGCAGCCAAGTTAGTCGTAACTATGGCTACACCTTC
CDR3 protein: CASSQVSRNYGYTF

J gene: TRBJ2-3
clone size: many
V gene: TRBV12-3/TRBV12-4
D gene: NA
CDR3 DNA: TGTGCCAGCTCGAGCACAGATACGCAGTATTTT
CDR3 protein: CASSSTDTQYF

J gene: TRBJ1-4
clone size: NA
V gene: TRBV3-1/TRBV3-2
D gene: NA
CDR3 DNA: TGTGCCAGCAGCCCGAGGAGGGGAGGTAATGAAAAACTGTTTTTT
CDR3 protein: CASSPRRGGNEKLFF

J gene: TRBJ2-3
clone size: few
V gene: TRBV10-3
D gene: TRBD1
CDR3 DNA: TGTGCCATCAGTGACAGACAGGGGTTGATAGATACGCAGTATTTT
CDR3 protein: CAISDRQGLIDTQYF

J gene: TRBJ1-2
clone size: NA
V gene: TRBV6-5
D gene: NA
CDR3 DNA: TGTGCCAGCTTACGCAGCTCGAGGTCGGGCTACACCTTC
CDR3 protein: CASLRSSRSGYTF

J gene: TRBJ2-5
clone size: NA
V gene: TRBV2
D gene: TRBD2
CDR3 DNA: TGTGCCACCCCCCGGGGGGGGCAAGAGACCCAGTACTTC
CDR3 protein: CATPRGGQETQYF

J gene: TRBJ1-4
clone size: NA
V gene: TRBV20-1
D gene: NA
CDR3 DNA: TGCAGTGCTAGTAGGGCGGAGGCAACTAATGAAAAACTGTTTTTT
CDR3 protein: CSASRAEATNEKLFF

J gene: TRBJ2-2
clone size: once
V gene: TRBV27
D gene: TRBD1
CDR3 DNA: TGTGCCAGCAGGGAGGGACAGGGGATTGGGGAGCTGTTTTTT
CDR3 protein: CASREGQGIGELFF

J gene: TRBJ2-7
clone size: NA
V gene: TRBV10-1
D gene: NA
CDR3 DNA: TGCGCCACCAAGCCCCCCTACGAGCAGTACTTC
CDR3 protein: CATKPPYEQYF

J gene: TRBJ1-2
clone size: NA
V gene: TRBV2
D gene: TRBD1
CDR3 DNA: TGTGCCAGCAGTGCACAGGGGGAGTCCACCTATGGCTACACCTTC
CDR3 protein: CASSAQGESTYGYTF

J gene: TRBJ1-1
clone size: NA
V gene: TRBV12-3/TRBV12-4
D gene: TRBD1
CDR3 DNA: TGTGCCAGCAGTCCTACCGGGACAGGGTTAGCTTTCTTT
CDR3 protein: CASSPTGTGLAFF

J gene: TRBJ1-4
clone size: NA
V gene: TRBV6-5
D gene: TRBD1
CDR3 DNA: TGTGCCAGCAGTCCCAGGGGGCGCGATGAAAAACTGTTTTTT
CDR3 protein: CASSPRGRDEKLFF

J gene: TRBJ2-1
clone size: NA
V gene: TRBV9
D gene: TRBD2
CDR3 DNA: TGTGCCAGCAGCGCAGGGACTAGCGGCTTGAAAAATGAGCAGTTCTTC
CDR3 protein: CASSAGTSGLKNEQFF

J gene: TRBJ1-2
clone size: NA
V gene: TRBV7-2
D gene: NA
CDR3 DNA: TGTGCCAGCAGTCGGGACACAACAGACTATGGCTACACCTTC
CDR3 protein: CASSRDTTDYGYTF

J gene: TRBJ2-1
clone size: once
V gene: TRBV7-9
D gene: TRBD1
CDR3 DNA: TGTGCCAGCAGCTGGGGACAGTACAATGAGCAGTTCTTC
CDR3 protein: CASSWGQYNEQFF

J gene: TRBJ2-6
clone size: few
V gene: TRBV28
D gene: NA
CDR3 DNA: TGTGCCAGCAGTTTACCCAAACAGGGCTCTGGGGCCAACGTCCTGACTTTC
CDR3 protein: CASSLPKQGSGANVLTF

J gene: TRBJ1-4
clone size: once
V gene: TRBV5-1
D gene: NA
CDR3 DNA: TGCGCCAGCAGCTTGGGGTTTGGGGGCAGTGAAAAACTGTTTTTT
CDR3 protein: CASSLGFGGSEKLFF

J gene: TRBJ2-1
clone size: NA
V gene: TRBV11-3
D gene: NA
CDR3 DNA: TGTGCCAGCAGCCGGGTGATCGGTGAGCAGTTCTTC
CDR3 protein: CASSRVIGEQFF

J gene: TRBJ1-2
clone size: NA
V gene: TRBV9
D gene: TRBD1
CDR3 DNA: TGTGCCAGCAGCAGGACAGGGGAGAACTATGGCTACACCTTC
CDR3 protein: CASSRTGENYGYTF

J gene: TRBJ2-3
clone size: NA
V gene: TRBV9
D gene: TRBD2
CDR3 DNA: TGTGCCAGCAGCGTAGGACTAGCGGTTCGACCTCCAGATACGCAGTATTTT
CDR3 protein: CASSVGLAVRPPDTQYF